The following is a T cell receptor beta chain sequence with its context. This clone was recorded once. The clone's antigen remains unknown. No base-level quality is on record; no much larger clone is a single base apart. A second Seattle source provided samples from volunteer blood donors who had recovered from COVID-19. Each collaborating institution followed its own protocols to collect whole blood in K2EDTA tubes. For TCRbeta analysis, collaborators shipped samples in one of three forms: frozen whole blood, isolated PBMCs, or DNA extracted from either of those sample types. This record belongs to a study of blood T cell repertoires in COVID-19 (TCRdb year 2020). With regard to the full study: Collaborator samples came from the United States, Italy and Spain and covered acute and convalescent phases of COVID-19. A de-identified subject ID, COVID-19 status, age in years and sex were almost always included in the sample metadata. HLA class I and class II types, where available, came from metadata supplied by the sample provider rather than from assay-based typing. The repertoires were released in a freely available public database meant as a resource for research on the immune response to SARS-CoV-2. The material from the prospective study consisted of cDNA or gDNA derived from T cells, B-cell-depleted T cells, or PBMCs. The samples were drawn from the first 160 participants of the ongoing ImmuneRACE study and from 1,254 subjects provided by 6 global collaborators. Deeply sampled blood TCRbeta repertoires from subjects exposed to, actively infected with, or recovered from COVID-19 were included in the dataset.

From a lookup of the germline V gene, CDR1 and CDR2 are SGHRS and YFSETQ. The V end loses 0 bases and the J end loses 3 bases, and a stretch of 9 bases separates them. The CDR3 covers 14 residues, taking in both the cysteine and the phenylalanine. Only CDR3 DNA is held: 42 bases, read in frame from base 1. General conclusions and limits of the study: The amount of clinical and demographic metadata varied by source and participant and was provided uncurated.

TCRbeta CDR3 regions were amplified from genomic DNA using the immunoSEQ Assay, a bias-controlled multiplex PCR. Processing in the source paper ran as follows. The number of nucleated cells in each sample was estimated from the amplification of reference gene primers within the assay. Sequence reads were collapsed and filtered to measure the absolute abundance of every unique TCRbeta CDR3 rearrangement. Productive Simpson clonality was computed per sample as the square root of Simpson's diversity index over productive rearrangements. In TCRdb, the immuneACCESS table is reduced to in-frame sequences with V and J assigned. These tables do not hold every clone; where another copy was compared, an unresolved V gene accounts for under half, and the others remain unexplained. The V and J calls and clone size come from that table; D and trimming were worked out from the DNA. This sample is represented by 120,000 to 150,000 clones; about 89% of them were singletons. The top ten clones comprise about 37% of the sample.

This clonotype was sampled from a man in his fifties who had recovered from COVID-19. Material for sequencing was peripheral blood. The chain employs TRBV5-1 and TRBJ2-5; 5 matching bases give a weak D call of TRBD1. The bases read TGCGCCAGCAGCTTGGAGGGGCGGAAAGAGACCCAGTACTTC. Its product reads: CASSLEGRKETQYF.